A single sample gave rise to the 29 T cell receptor beta chains below, sequenced in a study of blood T cell repertoires in COVID-19 (dated by TCRdb to between 2020 and 2021). Library method: the immunoSEQ multiplex PCR assay. In its TCRdb copy, this immuneACCESS table keeps in-frame sequences only and misses some clones. Where compared with another copy, unresolved V genes explain less than half of these, and the others have no known cause. The sample has over 55,000 clones on record, 80% to 85% of them singletons. 7.5% to 9% of the sample rests with the top ten. Sequencing used peripheral blood. Receptors originate from a man in his fifties or sixties with active COVID-19.

This clone occurred once. The rearrangement uses TRBV11-3 and TRBJ1-1; tentative D call: TRBD1 (5 bases). V was clipped by 5 bases and J by 1 base, with 8 bases between them. Germline lookup yields CDR1 SGHNT and CDR2 YENEEA. The length of the CDR3 is 13 residues. The CDR3 here is CASSATGNTEAFF. Here the CDR3 DNA reads TGTGCCAGCAGCGCCACAGGGAACACTGAAGCTTTCTTT.

The CDR3 loop reads CASSDGHRGLDEQYF. CDR3 DNA: TGTGCCAGTAGTGACGGCCACAGGGGGCTCGACGAGCAGTACTTC. This chain links TRBV19 with TRBJ2-7; 9 nucleotides match TRBD1. The CDR3 sequence is 15 residues long. Germline CDR1 reads LNHDA; CDR2 reads SQIVND (reference sequence). V was pared by 5 bases and J by 5 bases, with 10 bases of the junction left unmatched.

This chain connects TRBV5-1 to TRBJ1-2; TRBD1 aligns across 10 bases. The CDR3 spans 14 residues. Per the germline V gene, CDR1 is SGHRS and CDR2 is YFSETQ. The V segment lost 3 bases and the J segment 6 bases; nucleotides outside the gene matches: 5. The CDR3 loop reads CASSYGTGVNGYTF. The DNA for the CDR3 is TGCGCCAGCAGCTACGGGACAGGGGTAAATGGCTACACCTTC.

This clone was seen a single time. The chain links TRBV14 to TRBJ2-7; the match to TRBD1 covers 8 bases. The germline gives CDR1 SGHDN, CDR2 FVKESK. The CDR3 length is 15 residues. J was trimmed by 4 bases and V by 4 bases; bases with no gene match: 9. As DNA, the CDR3 is TGTGCCAGCAGCCGAAGGACAGGGTGGGTGTACGAGCAGTACTTC. Translating gives CASSRRTGWVYEQYF.

The V call is TRBV2, the J call TRBJ1-6; D is possibly TRBD1 (6 bases). Per germline, CDR1 SNHLY and CDR2 FYNNEI. Trimming stripped 6 bases from V and 10 bases from J, with 19 bases between. The CDR3 totals 15 residues. CDR3: CASRPMGGARSPLHF. The CDR3 DNA reads as TGTGCCAGCAGGCCGATGGGGGGGGCGCGCTCACCCCTCCACTTT.

V usage is TRBV5-4 and J usage is TRBJ2-3; TRBD2 might be the D (7 bases). The CDR3 is 15 amino acids. The germline gives CDR1 SGHNT, CDR2 YYREEE (reference sequence). Trimming left V 4 bases short and J 6 bases short, with 18 bases between. As DNA, the CDR3 is TGTGCCAGCAGCACCGGGGCGGGGGCAGCGGATACGCAGTATTTT. Its translation: CASSTGAGAADTQYF. Using reference TRBV5-4 and TRBJ2-3 for the parts outside the CDR3, the full variable domain is ETGVTQSPTHLIKTRGQQVTLRCSSQSGHNTVSWYQQALGQGPQFIFQYYREEENGRGNFPPRFSGLQFPNYSSELNVNALELDDSALYLCASSTGAGAADTQYFGPGTRLTVL.

The J gene is TRBJ2-3, the V gene TRBV23-1, with D perhaps matching TRBD1 (5 bases). TRBV23-1 qualifies as an ORF whose function is uncertain. The V and J ends lost 2 bases and 2 bases respectively, with 11 bases between them. This CDR3 comprises 15 residues. The CDR3 DNA sequence: TGCGCCAGCAGTCAACCTCAGGGTATCACAGATACGCAGTATTTT. This translates into CASSQPQGITDTQYF.

The rearrangement uses TRBV7-9 and TRBJ1-4, with D maybe TRBD1 (5 bases). The CDR3 consists of 14 residues. The V and J ends lost 5 bases and 8 bases respectively, with 15 bases between them. From germline, CDR1 is SEHNR and CDR2 FQNEAQ (reference sequence). The chain's CDR3 is CASSPGGGNEKLFF. The CDR3 nucleotides read TGTGCCAGCAGCCCCGGGGGAGGGAACGAAAAACTGTTTTTT.

This rearrangement joins TRBV2 to TRBJ1-3; D perhaps matches TRBD1 (6 bases). Germline CDR1 reads SNHLY; CDR2 reads FYNNEI. V shed 7 bases and J shed 5 bases, with 12 bases lying between them. The CDR3 extends over 13 amino acids. The CDR3 region has the DNA TGTGCCAGCATTGGGACACTTAGAAACACCATATATTTT. Its translation: CASIGTLRNTIYF.

This chain links TRBV7-2 with TRBJ2-1, with 15 bases lining up with TRBD2. This CDR3 spans 15 amino acids. The J segment lost 6 bases and the V segment lost 3 bases, leaving 0 bases of the junction unmatched. Germline assignment: CDR1 SGHTA and CDR2 FQGNSA. This chain's CDR3 is CASSLGLAGGNEQFF. CDR3 sequence (DNA): TGTGCCAGCAGCTTGGGACTAGCGGGGGGCAATGAGCAGTTCTTC.

The CDR3 is CASSNYRPDTGELFF. CDR3 nucleotides: TGTGCCAGCAGCAACTACCGCCCCGATACCGGGGAGCTGTTTTTT. J is TRBJ2-2 and V is TRBV7-2; D unclear. Germline assignment: CDR1 SGHTA and CDR2 FQGNSA. This CDR3 comprises 15 residues. With 5 bases removed from V and 5 bases from J, the gap between germline ends came to 15 bases.

This clone was counted only a few times. This chain uses TRBV11-2 with TRBJ1-3; tentative D call: TRBD1 (6 bases). Germline V lookup: CDR1 SGHAT, CDR2 FQNNGV. This CDR3 is built from 14 residues. V lost 5 bases to trimming and J lost 3 bases, with 11 bases between them. The CDR3 spells CASSPDRLGNTIYF. The DNA for the CDR3 is TGTGCCAGCAGCCCCGACAGGCTTGGAAACACCATATATTTT.

The chain is built from TRBV7-2 and TRBJ2-7; 8 bases are a match to TRBD1. The V gene's germline CDR1 is SGHTA and CDR2 FQGNSA. The CDR3 runs to 15 residues. V lost 0 bases to trimming and J lost 2 bases; unmatched junction nucleotides: 3. The CDR3 sequence: CASSLASTGAYEQYF. Here the CDR3 DNA reads TGTGCCAGCAGCTTAGCCTCGACAGGGGCCTACGAGCAGTACTTC.

This CDR3 reads CASSVGTQSNYGYTF. The CDR3 DNA sequence: TGTGCCAGCAGCGTCGGGACACAAAGTAACTATGGCTACACCTTC. This rearrangement joins TRBV9 to TRBJ1-2; possible D gene TRBD1, 6 bases. The CDR3 spans 15 residues. Trimming took 2 bases from V and 1 from J, leaving 12 bases between them. The V gene's germline CDR1 is SGDLS and CDR2 YYNGEE.

The chain couples TRBV7-2 to TRBJ2-2; TRBD2 agrees at 7 bases. The germline CDR1 and CDR2 sequences are SGHTA and FQGNSA. Trimming cost V 1 base and J 6 bases; bases outside gene matches: 11. There are 17 residues in the CDR3. The DNA for the CDR3 is TGTGCCAGCAGCTTAGGTGGGAGGGCTACAGGAGCCGGGGAGCTGTTTTTT. This sequence encodes CASSLGGRATGAGELFF.

The chain carries TRBV7-6 and TRBJ1-4; TRBD1 aligns across 7 bases. The trim removed 2 bases at V and 6 bases at J, leaving 6 bases unmatched. The germline V gene encodes CDR1 SGHVS and CDR2 FNYEAQ. The CDR3 has 15 residues. For the CDR3, the DNA is TGTGCCAGCAGCTTAAACGAGGGGGCTTATGAAAAACTGTTTTTT. Its protein is CASSLNEGAYEKLFF. Drawing the rest from reference TRBV7-6 and TRBJ1-4, the complete variable domain is GAGVSQSPRYKVTKRGQDVALRCDPISGHVSLYWYRQALGQGPEFLTYFNYEAQQDKSGLPNDRFSAERPEGSISTLTIQRTEQRDSAMYRCASSLNEGAYEKLFFGSGTQLSVL.

The chain joins TRBV29-1 to TRBJ2-1; perhaps TRBD2 as D (6 bases). V lost 7 bases and J 0 bases, leaving 10 bases between the germline ends. CDR3 size: 13 residues. Germline CDR1 SQVTM, CDR2 ANQGSEA. CDR3 nucleotides: TGCAGCGCCCGGGGGAGCTCCTACAATGAGCAGTTCTTC. It translates to CSARGSSYNEQFF.

The genes are TRBV27 and TRBJ2-3, with D perhaps TRBD2 (6 bases). The CDR3 is 17 amino acids. Germline lookup yields CDR1 MNHEY and CDR2 SMNVEV (reference sequence). V dropped 5 bases and J dropped 3 bases, with 21 bases sitting between them. CDR3 in DNA: TGTGCCAGCAGTCTCCCTAGGGCCCCCCGGGGGACAGATACGCAGTATTTT. It is translated as CASSLPRAPRGTDTQYF.

The chain carries TRBV5-4 and TRBJ2-3; 12 nucleotides line up with TRBD2. This CDR3 region has 18 residues. Trimming removed 0 bases from V and 3 bases from J; junction bases left unmatched: 8. Germline loops: CDR1 SGHNT, CDR2 YYREEE (reference sequence). The CDR3 protein is CASSLVLLAGGHTDTQYF. In nucleotides, the CDR3 is TGTGCCAGCAGCTTGGTGTTGCTAGCGGGGGGGCATACAGATACGCAGTATTTT.

Only one count was recorded for this clone. The J gene is TRBJ2-5, the V gene TRBV10-3, with 8 bases fitting TRBD1. V lost 6 bases and J lost 4; bases outside the gene matches: 10. CDR1 is ENHRY and CDR2 is SYGVKD in the germline V gene. This CDR3 region has 15 residues. CDR3 region: CAIRGQGRVGETQYF. For the CDR3, the DNA is TGTGCCATCAGAGGACAGGGCAGGGTGGGAGAGACCCAGTACTTC.

The chain uses TRBV6-5 and TRBJ1-3, with 7 positions matching TRBD1. Germline V gene data show CDR1 as MNHEY and CDR2 as SVGAGI. The CDR3 loop spans 16 amino acids. The trim removed 4 bases at V and 4 bases at J, leaving 10 bases unmatched. For the CDR3, the DNA is TGTGCCAGCAGTTCTCCGTCTTACAGGGGAGGAAACACCATATATTTT. Translation gives CASSSPSYRGGNTIYF.

V gene TRBV5-4 combines with J gene TRBJ1-2, with 8 bases identical to TRBD1. J lost 6 bases, V lost 4 bases, and 5 bases had no gene match. Germline V CDR1 and CDR2: SGHNT, YYREEE (reference sequence). The CDR3 sequence is 13 residues long. The CDR3 reads CASSPDRDDGYTF. The CDR3 coding sequence is TGTGCCAGCAGCCCGGACAGGGACGATGGCTACACCTTC.

The rearrangement joins TRBV11-2 to TRBJ2-5; no clear D gene. CDR1 and CDR2 from the germline V gene are SGHAT and FQNNGV. This CDR3 is 14 amino acids long. Trimming removed 1 base from V and 7 bases from J, with 13 bases in between. The CDR3 DNA sequence: TGTGCCAGCAGCTTAGGCCAACACCGCGGGACCCAGTACTTC. Protein: CASSLGQHRGTQYF.

The J gene is TRBJ2-7, the V gene TRBV6-5; 9 bases are a match to TRBD1. CDR3 length: 15 residues. The J segment lost 3 bases and the V segment lost 4 bases, leaving 7 bases of the junction unmatched. Germline V lookup: CDR1 MNHEY, CDR2 SVGAGI. The chain's CDR3 is CASSSPGQGYYEQYF. The CDR3 nucleotides are TGTGCCAGCAGTTCCCCGGGACAGGGCTACTACGAGCAGTACTTC.

The rearrangement uses TRBV5-4 and TRBJ2-2, with a possible D match to TRBD2 (5 bases). Trimming took 0 bases from V and 1 from J, leaving 10 bases between them. The CDR3 loop spans 16 amino acids. In germline, CDR1 is SGHNT, CDR2 YYREEE (reference sequence). Here the CDR3 DNA reads TGTGCCAGCAGCTTGGGCCTAGCAGTGAACACCGGGGAGCTGTTTTTT. Protein product: CASSLGLAVNTGELFF.

CDR3 residues: CASTTGGRSAGANVLTF. The CDR3 region has the DNA TGTGCCAGCACGACAGGGGGCCGCTCTGCTGGGGCCAACGTCCTGACTTTC. The chain joins TRBV13 to TRBJ2-6, with 10 bases lining up with TRBD1. Germline V gene sequence: CDR1 PRHDT, CDR2 FYEKMQ (reference sequence). The length of the CDR3 is 17 residues. Trimming at V came to 7 bases and at J to 2 bases, leaving 8 bases not matched to a gene.

The rearrangement joins TRBV3-1 (or the pseudogene TRBV3-2) to TRBJ2-3, with D possibly TRBD1 on 5 matching bases. CDR1 is LGHDT, CDR2 YNNKEL, per germline (reference sequence). V was pared by 5 bases and J by 1 base, with 31 bases between. The CDR3 consists of 21 residues. CDR3 sequence: CASSYDTVGYQGHPGTDTQYF. The CDR3 DNA reads as TGTGCCAGCAGCTACGATACCGTTGGGTATCAGGGCCACCCGGGCACAGATACGCAGTATTTT.

The CDR3 loop is CASSDGDREWKGYTF. The CDR3 DNA sequence: TGTGCCAGCAGCGACGGGGACAGGGAGTGGAAGGGCTACACCTTC. The chain recombines TRBV2 with TRBJ1-2; TRBD1 matches 9 bases. Losses at the gene ends were 6 bases for V and 8 bases for J; bases not matched to a gene: 13. CDR3 length: 15 residues. From germline, CDR1 is SNHLY and CDR2 FYNNEI.

The chain joins TRBV7-2 to TRBJ2-2; D remains unclear. The germline CDR1 and CDR2 sequences are SGHTA and FQGNSA. The CDR3 consists of 12 residues. Trimming removed 6 bases at V and 4 bases at J, with 6 bases between. CDR3 protein: CASSRSTGELFF. The DNA of the CDR3 is TGTGCCAGCAGTAGATCCACCGGGGAGCTGTTTTTT.